This TCR beta chain is from a study of cytomegalovirus exposure and HLA in healthy donors. About the study: Approximately 190 million T cells yielded under 130 million unique TCR beta sequences in earlier analysis. General study findings and limits: One later analysis reportedly identified an Asian-associated ancestry cluster that showed fewer N-insertions than the roughly 620-donor mean.

Both 60 Vbeta primers and 13 Jbeta primers went into the PCR. TCRdb's table, derived via immunoSEQ multiplex PCR, lists solely in-frame clones and lacks some. This sample has 180,000 or so clones, with more than 60% found just once. With regard to this clone: Its cognate antigen is unknown.

V shed 11 bases and J 3 bases; nucleotides not matched to a gene: 11. This CDR3 region has 14 residues. Looked up from germline, CDR1 is SEHNR and CDR2 is FQNEAQ (reference sequence). This sequence was found in a female donor in good health and CMV-seronegative. The sequenced material came from PBMCs. This rearrangement joins TRBV7-9 to TRBJ2-3, with TRBD1 matching over 7 bases. The CDR3 nucleotides are TGTGCCGCAGATCAGGGGGTAGGGACAGATACGCAGTATTTT. Translation gives CAADQGVGTDTQYF.